A selection of T cell receptor beta chains follows, all from one sample in a study of glioma-infiltrating T cells after dendritic cell vaccination. The data were produced by immunoSEQ multiplex PCR, yet TCRdb's version contains in-frame clones alone and is incomplete. This sample yields roughly 83,000 clones, of which about nine tenths are seen a single time; around 14% belongs to the top ten. Material: blood, obtained before dendritic cell vaccination. Receptor source: a human donor with glioblastoma. Each CDR3 is given with its conserved first and last residue. D genes are given only for firm matches. Only part of the rows carry a size: once, few, many, or a class if the clone is expanded.

clone size | J gene | D gene | CDR3 length | V gene | CDR3 DNA | CDR3 protein
NA | TRBJ2-7 | TRBD2 | 15 | TRBV2 | TGTGCCTGCTTCCGGGGGTCCGCTAGCGGTGCCGGGCAGTACTTC | CACFRGSASGAGQYF
NA | TRBJ1-1 | NA | 14 | TRBV7-3 | TGTGCCAGCAGCTTAACGGGCGGGGACACTGAAGCTTTCTTT | CASSLTGGDTEAFF
NA | TRBJ1-5 | TRBD1 | 15 | TRBV6-1 | TGTGCCAGCAGTCGACGGACAGGGTTAGGTCAGGCCCAGCATTTT | CASSRRTGLGQAQHF
NA | TRBJ2-5 | TRBD1 | 16 | TRBV6-1 | TGTGCCAGCAGTGATAAGGGACAGGGGGCGCGGGAGACCCAGTACTTC | CASSDKGQGARETQYF
NA | TRBJ1-2 | TRBD1 | 15 | TRBV7-6 | TGTGCCAGCAGCTTAGATGGGACAGCTAACTATGGCTACACCTTC | CASSLDGTANYGYTF
NA | TRBJ1-1 | NA | 16 | TRBV7-3 | TGTGCCAGCAGCTTAGGTAGGGGAACGGGGGACACTGAAGCTTTCTTT | CASSLGRGTGDTEAFF
few | TRBJ1-6 | NA | 14 | TRBV18 | TGTGCCAGCTCACCAGAGACAGTCAATTCACCCCTCCACTTT | CASSPETVNSPLHF
NA | TRBJ1-1 | NA | 15 | TRBV19 | TGTGCCAGTAGTTACTCTCCGAATCTAGACACTGAAGCTTTCTTT | CASSYSPNLDTEAFF
NA | TRBJ2-7 | NA | 14 | TRBV5-1 | TGCGCCAGCAGCTTGGGATTCAGTTCCTACGAGCAGTACTTC | CASSLGFSSYEQYF
NA | TRBJ2-7 | NA | 15 | TRBV6-5 | TGTGCCAGCAGTTACGGCAGGGTGGAGTTCAACGAGCAGTACTTC | CASSYGRVEFNEQYF
NA | TRBJ1-2 | TRBD1 | 15 | TRBV7-3 | TGTGCCAGCAGCCCCCGACAGGGGACGGGCTATGGCTACACCTTC | CASSPRQGTGYGYTF
NA | TRBJ1-4 | NA | 20 | TRBV21-1 | TGTGCCAGCAGCAAAGCGGGGGCAGGACAGGGTAAGCGGGTTAATGAAAAACTGTTTTTT | CASSKAGAGQGKRVNEKLFF
few | TRBJ2-1 | TRBD2 | 15 | TRBV25-1 | TGTGCCAGCAGTGAATACGCTAGCGGGGACAATGAGCAGTTCTTC | CASSEYASGDNEQFF
once | TRBJ2-7 | TRBD2 | 16 | TRBV5-5 | TGTGCCAGCAGCTTGGCCGTCGCAGCGGGAGCCTACGAGCAGTACTTC | CASSLAVAAGAYEQYF
NA | TRBJ2-1 | NA | 15 | TRBV5-1 | TGCGCCAGCAGCTTGGAAGCGAGTGATTACAATGAGCAGTTCTTC | CASSLEASDYNEQFF
NA | TRBJ2-2 | TRBD1 | 14 | TRBV6-5 | TGTGCCAGCCAGACAGGGGCGAACACCGGGGAGCTGTTTTTT | CASQTGANTGELFF
NA | TRBJ1-2 | NA | 14 | TRBV11-2 | TGTGCCAGCAGCCCACTTCAGGGCCCCTATGGCTACACCTTC | CASSPLQGPYGYTF
few | TRBJ2-1 | NA | 12 | TRBV7-8 | TGTGCCAGCAGCTCGGGTAGCGGTGAGCAGTTCTTC | CASSSGSGEQFF